This section outlines one T cell receptor beta chain sequence together with its context. This sample was taken from a study of cytomegalovirus exposure and HLA in healthy donors. The wider study: A prior analysis found about 110 million unique TCR beta sequences from around 200 million T cells.

Trimming shortened V by 1 base and J by 5 bases, and 13 bases separated the two germline ends. Germline-derived CDR1 and CDR2 are MGHRA and YSYEKL. The CDR3 spans 15 residues. Use of 60 Vbeta and 13 Jbeta primers characterized the PCR. The method was immunoSEQ multiplex PCR; TCRdb's version includes in-frame clones alone and lacks a portion of them. The sample has over 200,000 clones; about 72% are singletons. The specimen sequenced was PBMCs. This rearrangement joins TRBV4-1 to TRBJ2-3; possible D gene TRBD2, 5 bases. This sequence originates from a male donor in good health and CMV-seronegative. The CDR3 region is CASSQVVSEVDTQYF. CDR3 nucleotide sequence: TGCGCCAGCAGCCAAGTGGTTAGCGAGGTAGATACGCAGTATTTT.